Reported below is one T cell receptor (beta chain). This entry belongs to a study of T cell responses to AZD1222 COVID-19 vaccine. TCRdb keeps only in-frame clones here, not all; method: immunoSEQ multiplex PCR. Of 150,000 to 200,000 clones listed, roughly 90% are singletons. This TCR was recovered from an adult who received the AZD1222 COVID-19 vaccine. Sequenced here: peripheral blood, sampled 28 days after the second AZD1222 dose.

DNA for the CDR3: TGTGCCAGCAGCCAAGACCCAAGGGCCTCTGGAAACACCATATATTTT. It encodes CASSQDPRASGNTIYF. This chain uses TRBV14 with TRBJ1-3; D remains unclear. Germline lookup yields CDR1 SGHDN and CDR2 FVKESK. V was shortened by 0 bases and J by 0 bases, with 9 bases between the two germline ends. This CDR3 is built from 16 residues.